Each of the 26 T cell receptor beta chains below was sequenced from the same sample in a study of a mutant IDH1 vaccine in newly diagnosed glioma. Time point indicated: week 47, end of study. Each dose delivered 300 ug of mutant IDH1 20-mer peptide subcutaneously with imiquimod. Profiling relied on immunoSEQ multiplex PCR, and the TCRdb table lists in-frame clones only, not all of them. The sample shows 84,000 or so clones, roughly 77% of them seen only once. These receptors' targets are unknown. The sample in question was PBMCs, obtained from a glioma patient whose treatment included an IDH1 peptide vaccine. The receptor source for this set is a middle-aged man with glioma.

The rearrangement uses TRBV11-2 and TRBJ2-3; TRBD2 might be the D (6 bases). With 5 bases removed from V and 3 bases from J, the gap between germline ends came to 9 bases. Germline V gene sequence: CDR1 SGHAT, CDR2 FQNNGV. CDR3 size: 13 residues. DNA for the CDR3: TGTGCCAGCAGCCCAGGACTAACAGATACGCAGTATTTT. Amino acids: CASSPGLTDTQYF.

The DNA of the CDR3 is TGTGCCAGCAGCCCAACGACAGGGGGCCCCACTGAAGCTTTCTTT. Translating gives CASSPTTGGPTEAFF. This chain connects TRBV7-8 to TRBJ1-1; 10 bases fit TRBD1. CDR3 length: 15 residues. Germline V lookup: CDR1 SGHVS, CDR2 FQNEAQ. V dropped 5 bases and J dropped 4; count of bases not matched to a gene: 7.

The sample holds a few counts of this clone. The V and J genes are TRBV4-2 and TRBJ1-1; 7 bases fit TRBD1. Trimming at V came to 2 bases and at J to 3 bases, leaving 0 bases not matched to a gene. From germline, CDR1 is LGHNA and CDR2 YNFKEQ. The CDR3 is made up of 13 amino acids. In DNA, the CDR3 is TGTGCCAGCAGCCAAACAGGGGACACTGAAGCTTTCTTT. Its protein is CASSQTGDTEAFF.

The chain is built from TRBV28 and TRBJ1-2; 7 nucleotides align to TRBD1. The trim removed 6 bases at V and 8 bases at J, leaving 6 bases unmatched. The CDR3 covers 12 residues. In germline, CDR1 is MDHEN, CDR2 SYDVKM. The CDR3 sequence is CASSLTGDGYTF. DNA of the CDR3: TGTGCCAGCAGCTTAACAGGGGACGGCTACACCTTC.

This chain connects TRBV5-4 to TRBJ1-2; unclear D gene. The CDR3 consists of 12 residues. Germline CDR1 is SGHNT and CDR2 is YYREEE (reference sequence). Trimming stripped 0 bases from V and 8 bases from J, with 8 bases between. CDR3: CASSLAGEGYTF. CDR3 sequence (DNA): TGTGCCAGCAGCTTGGCAGGTGAAGGCTACACCTTC.

J is TRBJ1-5 and V is TRBV7-8; D is unresolved. Per germline, CDR1 SGHVS and CDR2 FQNEAQ. This CDR3 comprises 16 residues. V dropped 7 bases and J dropped 5 bases, with 21 bases sitting between them. CDR3 residues: CASTPGLRVGDQPQHF. CDR3 DNA: TGTGCCAGCACCCCCGGCCTAAGGGTCGGTGATCAGCCCCAGCATTTT. Filled out from reference TRBV7-8 and TRBJ1-5, the complete variable domain reads GAGVSQSPRYKVAKRGQDVALRCDPISGHVSLFWYQQALGQGPEFLTYFQNEAQLDKSGLPSDRFFAERPEGSVSTLKIQRTQQEDSAVYLCASTPGLRVGDQPQHFGDGTRLSIL.

The table lists this clone with a few counts. J is TRBJ2-3 and V is TRBV5-4; D is undetermined. This CDR3 has 12 residues. Trimming left V 4 bases short and J 1 base short, with 4 bases between. Germline values: CDR1 SGHNT, CDR2 YYREEE (reference sequence). The CDR3 is CASSKGTDTQYF. CDR3 in DNA: TGTGCCAGCAGCAAAGGCACAGATACGCAGTATTTT.

This chain uses TRBV19 with TRBJ2-1; D gene ambiguous. The V gene's germline CDR1 is LNHDA and CDR2 SQIVND (reference sequence). With 5 bases removed from V and 8 bases from J, the gap between germline ends came to 7 bases. The CDR3 covers 11 residues. The CDR3: CASSWWDEQFF. The CDR3 region has the DNA TGTGCCAGTAGTTGGTGGGATGAGCAGTTCTTC.

The V call is TRBV14, the J call TRBJ2-3; D may be TRBD1 (6 bases). With 2 bases removed from V and 2 bases from J, the gap between germline ends came to 11 bases. Germline V gene lookup returns CDR1 SGHDN and CDR2 FVKESK. The length of the CDR3 is 15 residues. The CDR3 is CASSQLGTNTDTQYF. The CDR3 DNA sequence: TGTGCCAGCAGCCAACTTGGGACAAACACAGATACGCAGTATTTT.

This clone is labeled medium-sized (0.01 to 0.1%). The rearrangement uses TRBV7-9 and TRBJ2-7; D gene uncertain. CDR1 and CDR2 (germline): SEHNR, FQNEAQ (reference sequence). There are 12 residues in the CDR3. V dropped 6 bases and J dropped 1 base, with 7 bases sitting between them. The CDR3 region has the DNA TGTGCCAGCAGTTTACAATCCTACGAGCAGTACTTC. Its protein product is CASSLQSYEQYF.

The rearrangement links TRBV4-2 to TRBJ1-1, with 7 bases that match TRBD1. Germline V gene lookup returns CDR1 LGHNA and CDR2 YNFKEQ. The V and J ends lost 5 bases and 4 bases, in that order; junction bases with no gene match: 7. The CDR3 runs 14 residues. The CDR3 here is CASSFPRQGTEAFF. DNA of the CDR3: TGTGCCAGCAGCTTCCCCAGACAGGGCACTGAAGCTTTCTTT.

The rearrangement links TRBV30 to TRBJ2-7; TRBD1 matches 7 bases. The CDR3 contains 14 residues. Germline V gene data show CDR1 as GTSNPN and CDR2 as SVGIG (reference sequence). The ends lost 0 bases at V and 7 bases at J; junction bases unmatched: 9. CDR3 loop: CAWSVRVGGKEQYF. The CDR3 DNA is TGTGCCTGGAGTGTACGGGTAGGGGGCAAGGAGCAGTACTTC.

The chain carries TRBV7-9 and TRBJ2-7; D not resolved. The length of the CDR3 is 12 residues. Germline CDR1 SEHNR, CDR2 FQNEAQ (reference sequence). The germline V and J ends were trimmed by 4 bases and 3 bases, with 7 bases remaining between them. The CDR3 coding sequence is TGTGCCAGCAGCTCCCGGGTCTACGAGCAGTACTTC. Its protein is CASSSRVYEQYF.

The table lists this clone with a count of one. The gene calls are TRBV7-6 and TRBJ2-1, with TRBD1 matching 8 bases. Looked up from germline, CDR1 is SGHVS and CDR2 is FNYEAQ. V was clipped by 4 bases and J by 7 bases; unmatched bases: 3. The CDR3 runs 13 residues. The CDR3 DNA sequence: TGTGCCAGCAGCTCCGGGACAGGAAATGAGCAGTTCTTC. As protein: CASSSGTGNEQFF.

J is TRBJ2-3 and V is TRBV25-1; D call uncertain. Germline CDR1 reads MGHDK; CDR2 reads SYGVNS. The V end was cut by 8 bases, the J end by 5 bases, with 2 bases between. The CDR3 has 9 amino acids. The CDR3 region is CASGDTQYF. CDR3 sequence (DNA): TGTGCCAGCGGAGATACGCAGTATTTT.

The rearrangement joins TRBV18 to TRBJ1-1; no clear D gene. The CDR3 runs to 13 residues. Germline CDR1 and CDR2: KGHSH and LQKENI. Trimming left V 2 bases short and J 0 bases short, with 4 bases between. Here the CDR3 DNA reads TGTGCCAGCTCACCAGGTATGAACACTGAAGCTTTCTTT. Protein product: CASSPGMNTEAFF.

J is TRBJ2-3 and V is TRBV11-2; 8 bases align to TRBD1. V gave up 3 bases and J gave up 6 bases; unmatched junction bases: 17. This CDR3 is built from 18 residues. From germline, CDR1 is SGHAT and CDR2 FQNNGV. CDR3 DNA sequence: TGTGCCAGCAGCTTTAACTCGGCGGGCAGGGGGCATAGGGATACGCAGTATTTT. Protein: CASSFNSAGRGHRDTQYF.

CDR3 DNA: TGCGCCAGCAGCCAAGATATATCGGGGGGGGCCAACGTCCTGACTTTC. This sequence encodes CASSQDISGGANVLTF. The gene calls are TRBV4-3 and TRBJ2-6; D is perhaps TRBD2 (5 bases). Germline values: CDR1 LGHNA, CDR2 YSLEER. Trimming stripped 0 bases from V and 4 bases from J, with 10 bases between. This CDR3 spans 16 amino acids.

This clone occurred once. A junction boundary mismatches the germline segment, possibly from a read error. The chain uses TRBV7-7 and TRBJ2-3, with D possibly TRBD1 on 6 matching bases. The CDR3 extends over 13 amino acids. CDR1 and CDR2 from the germline V gene are SSHAT and FNYEAQ (reference sequence). CDR3 sequence reads: CASSSGVGDTQYF. The CDR3 DNA reads TGTGCTAGCAGCTCAGGGGTGGGCGATACGCAGTATTTT.

V is TRBV30 and J is TRBJ2-7; D gene uncertain. The germline gives CDR1 GTSNPN, CDR2 SVGIG (reference sequence). V lost 7 bases and J lost 0, with 16 bases in between. The length of the CDR3 is 14 residues. The CDR3 DNA reads TGTGCCTCCCAAACCGCAGTGCCCTCCTACGAGCAGTACTTC. The encoded protein is CASQTAVPSYEQYF. The entire variable domain, with the rest obtained from reference TRBV30 and TRBJ2-7, is as follows: SQTIHQWPATLVQPVGSPLSLECTVEGTSNPNLYWYRQAAGRGLQLLFYSVGIGQISSEVPQNLSASRPQDRQFILSSKKLLLSDSGFYLCASQTAVPSYEQYFGPGTRLTVT.

This clone was picked up many times. CDR3 residues: CASSQDGGIPEAFF. The CDR3 nucleotides read TGCGCCAGCAGCCAAGATGGGGGGATCCCTGAAGCTTTCTTT. The chain has TRBV4-1 and TRBJ1-1; a possible D gene is TRBD1 (5 bases). Germline-derived CDR1 and CDR2 are MGHRA and YSYEKL. The CDR3 sequence is 14 residues long. The germline V and J ends were trimmed by 0 bases and 6 bases, with 11 bases remaining between them.

This chain uses TRBV5-1 with TRBJ2-7; D is possibly TRBD2 (5 bases). The CDR3 extends over 13 amino acids. Germline values: CDR1 SGHRS, CDR2 YFSETQ. Trimming shortened V by 2 bases and J by 0 bases, and 6 bases separated the two germline ends. This CDR3 reads CASSFRGSYEQYF. Written as DNA, the CDR3 is TGCGCCAGCAGCTTCCGGGGCTCCTACGAGCAGTACTTC.

This chain links TRBV7-2 with TRBJ2-3, with 11 bases fitting TRBD2. The J segment lost 0 bases and the V segment lost 4 bases, leaving 3 bases of the junction unmatched. From germline, CDR1 is SGHTA and CDR2 FQGNSA. The CDR3 covers 16 residues. CDR3 bases: TGTGCCAGCAGCTCGGGACTAGCGGAAAGCACAGATACGCAGTATTTT. This gives the protein CASSSGLAESTDTQYF.

J is TRBJ2-2 and V is TRBV7-6; 9 positions match TRBD1. CDR3 size: 14 residues. CDR1 and CDR2 (germline): SGHVS, FNYEAQ. Unmatched junction bases numbered 7, after V lost 5 bases and J lost 9 bases. CDR3 residues: CASSPWTGARELFF. The CDR3 DNA sequence: TGTGCCAGCAGCCCTTGGACAGGGGCGCGGGAGCTGTTTTTT.

Here the CDR3 reads CASSPTGLTSYTF. CDR3 in DNA: TGTGCCAGCTCACCGACAGGGCTCACGAGCTACACCTTC. The J gene is TRBJ1-2, the V gene TRBV18, with 7 bases aligning to TRBD1. Germline CDR1 KGHSH, CDR2 LQKENI. This CDR3 has 13 amino acids. V trimming: 3 bases; J trimming: 9 bases; junction bases outside the gene matches: 7.

The V and J genes are TRBV28 and TRBJ2-3; D is perhaps TRBD2 (6 bases). The V end was cut by 7 bases, the J end by 11 bases, with 19 bases between. Germline V gene data show CDR1 as MDHEN and CDR2 as SYDVKM. This CDR3 region has 13 residues. CDR3 region: CASNGRGVEWQYF. DNA of the CDR3: TGTGCCAGCAATGGACGCGGGGTCGAATGGCAGTATTTT.